This T cell receptor (beta chain) was observed in a study of CD8+CD57+ T cells in acquired aplastic anemia. Study-wide results and caveats: Researchers reported that CD8+ Simpson's diversity was not significantly different in patients versus controls.

Points on this clonotype: Its cognate antigen is unknown.

Per the germline V gene, CDR1 is SGHDT and CDR2 is YYEEEE. This CDR3 has 17 amino acids. J gave up 2 bases and V 4 bases, and 4 bases lay outside the gene matches. CDR3 and TCR beta VDJ profiling relied on genomic DNA as the template. TCRdb re-called the reads with MiXCR, one entry per CDR3 protein. Here the sample spans under 350,000 distinct CDR3 sequences, roughly half being singletons. This receptor was taken from a human donor with severe aplastic anemia or a healthy control (not recorded which). The specimen sequenced was sorted CD4+, CD8+, or CD8+CD57+ T cells (not recorded which) from PBMCs. V and J are TRBV5-6 and TRBJ2-1; 15 bases fit TRBD2. CDR3 region: CASSPWTSGGAYNEQFF. The CDR3 bases are TGTGCCAGCAGCCCCTGGACTAGCGGGGGGGCCTACAATGAGCAGTTCTTC.